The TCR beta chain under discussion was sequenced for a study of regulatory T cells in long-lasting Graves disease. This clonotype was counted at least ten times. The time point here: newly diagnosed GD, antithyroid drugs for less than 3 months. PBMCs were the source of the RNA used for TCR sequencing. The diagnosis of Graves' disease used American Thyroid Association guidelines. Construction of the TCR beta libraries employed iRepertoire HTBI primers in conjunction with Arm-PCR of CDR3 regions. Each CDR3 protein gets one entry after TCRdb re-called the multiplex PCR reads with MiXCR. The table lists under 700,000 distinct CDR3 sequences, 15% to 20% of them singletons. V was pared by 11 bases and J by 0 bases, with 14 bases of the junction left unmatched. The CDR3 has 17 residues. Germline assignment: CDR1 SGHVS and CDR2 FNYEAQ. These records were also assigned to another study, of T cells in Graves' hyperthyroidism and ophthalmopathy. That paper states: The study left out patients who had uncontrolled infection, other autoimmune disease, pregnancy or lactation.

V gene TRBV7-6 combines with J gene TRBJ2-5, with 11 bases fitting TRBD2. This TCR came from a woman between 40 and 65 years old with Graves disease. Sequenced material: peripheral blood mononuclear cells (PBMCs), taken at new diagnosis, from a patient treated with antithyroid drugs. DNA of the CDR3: TGTGCCCCCCCCGGGCTAGCGGGGGGCAAGTACCAAGAGACCCAGTACTTC. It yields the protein CAPPGLAGGKYQETQYF.